This paragraph reports one T cell receptor beta chain. The target antigen is unknown. This specimen belongs to a study of identical twins. Through template switching, a universal primer site was introduced, and the cDNA contained unique molecular identifiers. TCRdb called the 5' RACE reads again in MiXCR, with one record for every CDR3 protein. The table records about 220,000 distinct CDR3 sequences, over 5% of them present only once. General study points: Findings came from cross-sectional statistics, without long-term follow-up of donors.

CDR1 SGHVS and CDR2 FQNEAQ come from the germline V gene. The CDR3 runs to 16 residues. V lost 4 bases to trimming and J lost 3 bases, with 17 bases between them. These data were also reused for a study on T cells expressing NK-cell markers. That source notes: Restriction of the sorted population to alpha-beta TCR T cells was achieved in several experiments with an anti-gamma-delta TCR antibody. In about six donors, dominant NKG2C+ clonotypes were about 1.0-7.0% of CD8+ T cells.

Sequenced material: CD8+ T cells sorted from blood. The receptor was derived from a woman under 30 in good health. J is TRBJ2-3 and V is TRBV7-8; D is perhaps TRBD2 (5 bases). The CDR3 DNA reads as TGTGCCAGCAGCTCTACGCCCGGGATTAGGACAGATACGCAGTATTTT. Protein sequence: CASSSTPGIRTDTQYF.